Here is one TCR beta chain with its context. The source of the sample is a study of blood T cell repertoires in COVID-19. About the research overall: Specimens from acute and convalescent COVID-19 originated in the United States, Italy and Spain. PBMCs, B-cell-depleted T cells, or T cells were the source of the cDNA or gDNA that made up the material.

The CDR3 runs 16 residues. Authors' processing steps: Nucleated cell number was recorded as an estimate derived from reference gene primer amplification. This table comes from immunoSEQ multiplex PCR, and its TCRdb copy is limited to in-frame clones, with some not included. Clonal size and the V and J genes are those of that table, whereas D and trimming came from the DNA. The sample yields around 97,000 clones, more than 75% seen once. The sequence came from a human donor in a cohort sampled during active COVID-19. Sequenced input: peripheral blood. The chain employs TRBV21-1 and TRBJ2-3; the table's TRBD1 call for D was not verified on the DNA. TRBV21-1 is reported as a pseudogene. CDR3 loop: CASSKRVGTGLDTQYF. The CDR3 DNA is TGTGCCAGCAGCAAGAGGGTCGGGACAGGGTTGGATACGCAGTATTTT.